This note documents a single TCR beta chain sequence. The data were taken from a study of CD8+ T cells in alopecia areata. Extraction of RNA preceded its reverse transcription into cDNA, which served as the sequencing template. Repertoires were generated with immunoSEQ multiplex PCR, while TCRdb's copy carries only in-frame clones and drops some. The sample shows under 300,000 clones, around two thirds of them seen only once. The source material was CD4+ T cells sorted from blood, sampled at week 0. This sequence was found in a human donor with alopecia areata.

The CDR3 reads CSAAQGPAGELFF. The CDR3 DNA reads as TGCAGCGCAGCGCAGGGCCCAGCCGGGGAGCTGTTTTTT. V is TRBV29-1 and J is TRBJ2-2, with TRBD1 as a possible D gene (5 bases). Germline V CDR1 and CDR2: SQVTM, ANQGSEA. The CDR3 is 13 amino acids. Between the trimmed V and J ends, which lost 7 bases and 6 bases, there was a span of 15 bases.